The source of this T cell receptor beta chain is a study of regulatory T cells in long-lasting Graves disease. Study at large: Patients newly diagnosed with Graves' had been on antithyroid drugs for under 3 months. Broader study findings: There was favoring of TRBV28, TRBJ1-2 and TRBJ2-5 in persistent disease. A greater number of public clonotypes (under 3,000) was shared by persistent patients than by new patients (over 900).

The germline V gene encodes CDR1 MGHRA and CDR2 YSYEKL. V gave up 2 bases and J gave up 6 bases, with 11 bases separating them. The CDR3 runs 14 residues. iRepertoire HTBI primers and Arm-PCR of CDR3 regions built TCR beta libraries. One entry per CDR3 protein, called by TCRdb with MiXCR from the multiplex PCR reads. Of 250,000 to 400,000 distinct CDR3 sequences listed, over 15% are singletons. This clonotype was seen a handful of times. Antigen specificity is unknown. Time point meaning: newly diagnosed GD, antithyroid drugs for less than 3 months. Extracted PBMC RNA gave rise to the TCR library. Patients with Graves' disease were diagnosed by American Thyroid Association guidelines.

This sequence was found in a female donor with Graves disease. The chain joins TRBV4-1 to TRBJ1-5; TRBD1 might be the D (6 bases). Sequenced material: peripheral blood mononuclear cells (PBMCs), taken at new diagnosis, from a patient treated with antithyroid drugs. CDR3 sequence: CASSQTGYGQPQHF. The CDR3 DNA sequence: TGCGCCAGCAGCCAAACAGGGTACGGTCAGCCCCAGCATTTT.